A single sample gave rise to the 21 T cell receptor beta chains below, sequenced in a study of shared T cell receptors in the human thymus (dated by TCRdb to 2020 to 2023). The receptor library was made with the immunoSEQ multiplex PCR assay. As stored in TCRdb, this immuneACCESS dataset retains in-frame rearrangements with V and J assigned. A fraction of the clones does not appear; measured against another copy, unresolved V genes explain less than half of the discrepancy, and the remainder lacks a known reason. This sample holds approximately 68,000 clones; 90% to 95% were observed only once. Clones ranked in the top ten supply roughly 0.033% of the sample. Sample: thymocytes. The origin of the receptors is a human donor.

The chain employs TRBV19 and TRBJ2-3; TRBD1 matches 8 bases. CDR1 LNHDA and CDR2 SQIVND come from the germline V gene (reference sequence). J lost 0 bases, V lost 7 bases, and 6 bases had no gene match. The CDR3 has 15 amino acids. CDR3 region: CASTSGGLSTDTQYF. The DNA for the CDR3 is TGTGCCAGTACCTCAGGGGGCCTTAGCACAGATACGCAGTATTTT.

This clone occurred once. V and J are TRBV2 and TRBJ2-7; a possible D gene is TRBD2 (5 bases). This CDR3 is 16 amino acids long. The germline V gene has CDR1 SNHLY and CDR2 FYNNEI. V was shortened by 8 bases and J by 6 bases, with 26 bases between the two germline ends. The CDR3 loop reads CASGLRGRNLCCEQYF. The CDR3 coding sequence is TGTGCCAGCGGGTTGCGAGGGAGAAACCTTTGCTGCGAGCAGTACTTC.

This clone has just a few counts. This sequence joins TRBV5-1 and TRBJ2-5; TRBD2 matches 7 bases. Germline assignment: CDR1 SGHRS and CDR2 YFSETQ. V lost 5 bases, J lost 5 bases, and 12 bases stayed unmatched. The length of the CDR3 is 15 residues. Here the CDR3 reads CASSHFRGRGETQYF. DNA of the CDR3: TGCGCCAGCAGTCACTTTCGGGGGAGGGGCGAGACCCAGTACTTC.

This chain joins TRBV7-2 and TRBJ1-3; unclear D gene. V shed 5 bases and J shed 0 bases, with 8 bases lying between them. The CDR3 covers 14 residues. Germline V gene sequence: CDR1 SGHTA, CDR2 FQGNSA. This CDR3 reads CASSHSLSGNTIYF. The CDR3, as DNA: TGTGCCAGCAGCCACAGCCTCTCTGGAAACACCATATATTTT.

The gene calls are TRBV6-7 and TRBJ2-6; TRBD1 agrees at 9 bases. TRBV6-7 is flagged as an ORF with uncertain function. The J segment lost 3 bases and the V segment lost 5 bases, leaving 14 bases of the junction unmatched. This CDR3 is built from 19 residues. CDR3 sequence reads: CASSQGTGRFGCGANVLTF. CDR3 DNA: TGTGCCAGCAGTCAGGGGACAGGGAGGTTTGGTTGTGGGGCCAACGTCCTGACTTTC.

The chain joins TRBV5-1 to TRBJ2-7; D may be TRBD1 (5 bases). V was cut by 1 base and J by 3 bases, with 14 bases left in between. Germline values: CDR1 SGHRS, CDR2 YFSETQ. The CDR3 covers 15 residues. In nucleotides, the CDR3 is TGCGCCAGCAGCTTGAACAGGCAAAATGGCTACGAGCAGTACTTC. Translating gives CASSLNRQNGYEQYF.

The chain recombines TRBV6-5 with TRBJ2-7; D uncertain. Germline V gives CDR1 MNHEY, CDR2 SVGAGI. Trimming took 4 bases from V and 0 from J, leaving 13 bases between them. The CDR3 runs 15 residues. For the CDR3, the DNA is TGTGCCAGCAGTTCTCTTGCGAGCCTCTCCTACGAGCAGTACTTC. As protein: CASSSLASLSYEQYF.

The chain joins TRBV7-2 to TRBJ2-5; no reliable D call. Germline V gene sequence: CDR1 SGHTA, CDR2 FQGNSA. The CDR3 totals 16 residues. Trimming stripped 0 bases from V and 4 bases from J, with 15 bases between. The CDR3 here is CASSLAPEKVRETQYF. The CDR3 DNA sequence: TGTGCCAGCAGCTTAGCCCCTGAAAAGGTCCGAGAGACCCAGTACTTC.

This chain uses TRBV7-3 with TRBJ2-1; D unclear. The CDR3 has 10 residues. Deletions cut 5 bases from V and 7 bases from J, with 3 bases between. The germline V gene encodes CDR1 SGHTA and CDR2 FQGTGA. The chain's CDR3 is CASSRNEQFF. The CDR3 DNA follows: TGTGCCAGCAGCCGGAATGAGCAGTTCTTC. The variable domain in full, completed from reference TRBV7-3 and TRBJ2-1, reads GAGVSQTPSNKVTEKGKYVELRCDPISGHTALYWYRQSLGQGPEFLIYFQGTGAADDSGLPNDRFFAVRPEGSVSTLKIQRTERGDSAVYLCASSRNEQFFGPGTRLTVL.

The CDR3 DNA reads TGTGCCAGCAGCACCCACCCTTCTTCTAGCGGGGGGGCAGAAGGCGAGCAGTACTTC. Translated: CASSTHPSSSGGAEGEQYF. The rearrangement uses TRBV11-2 and TRBJ2-7; 12 bases are a match to TRBD2. From germline, CDR1 is SGHAT and CDR2 FQNNGV. Trimming took 5 bases from V and 6 from J; bases not matched to a gene: 20. The CDR3 length is 19 residues.

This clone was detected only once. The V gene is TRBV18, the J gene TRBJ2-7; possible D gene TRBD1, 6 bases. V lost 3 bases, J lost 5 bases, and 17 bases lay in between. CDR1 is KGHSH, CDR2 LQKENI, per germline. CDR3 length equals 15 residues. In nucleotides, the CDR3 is TGTGCCAGCTCACCGGGGGCAGGGGTCGGACACGAGCAGTACTTC. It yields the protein CASSPGAGVGHEQYF.

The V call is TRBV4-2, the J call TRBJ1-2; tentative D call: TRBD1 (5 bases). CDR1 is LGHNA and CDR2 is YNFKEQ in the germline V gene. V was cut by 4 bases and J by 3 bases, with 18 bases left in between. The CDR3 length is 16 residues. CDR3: CASSLPRGEGYYGYTF. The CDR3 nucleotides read TGTGCCAGCAGCCTACCACGAGGGGAGGGGTACTATGGCTACACCTTC.

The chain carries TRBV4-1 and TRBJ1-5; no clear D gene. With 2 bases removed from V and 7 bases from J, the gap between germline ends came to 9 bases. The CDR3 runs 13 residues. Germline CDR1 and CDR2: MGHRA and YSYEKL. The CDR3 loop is CASSQSFRQPQHF. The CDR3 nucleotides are TGCGCCAGCAGCCAATCCTTTCGGCAGCCCCAGCATTTT.

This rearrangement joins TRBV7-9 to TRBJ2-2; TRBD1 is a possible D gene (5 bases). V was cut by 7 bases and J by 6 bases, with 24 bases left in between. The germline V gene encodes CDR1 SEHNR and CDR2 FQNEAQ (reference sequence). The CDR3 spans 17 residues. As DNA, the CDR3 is TGTGCCAGCATCCAGGTTTGGGTTCAGGGTGATCCCGGGGAGCTGTTTTTT. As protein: CASIQVWVQGDPGELFF.

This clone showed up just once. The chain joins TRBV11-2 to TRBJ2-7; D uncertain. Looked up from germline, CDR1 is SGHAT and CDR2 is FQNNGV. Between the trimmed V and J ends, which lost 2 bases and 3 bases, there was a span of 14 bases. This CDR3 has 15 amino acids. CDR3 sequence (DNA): TGTGCCAGCAGCTTAATAAACTCATTCGGCTACGAGCAGTACTTC. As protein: CASSLINSFGYEQYF. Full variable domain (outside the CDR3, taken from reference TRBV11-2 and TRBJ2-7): EAGVAQSPRYKIIEKRQSVAFWCNPISGHATLYWYQQILGQGPKLLIQFQNNGVVDDSQLPKDRFSAERLKGVDSTLKIQPAKLEDSAVYLCASSLINSFGYEQYFGPGTRLTVT.

The CDR3 nucleotides are TGTGCCAGCAGCTTATACGGACAGGAACAAGGCGAGCAGTACTTC. It encodes CASSLYGQEQGEQYF. The chain joins TRBV11-2 to TRBJ2-5; 7 nucleotides line up with TRBD1. Judging by the DNA end, TRBJ2-7 fits better; the J call may be wrong. The CDR3 has 15 amino acids. Germline CDR1 reads SGHAT; CDR2 reads FQNNGV.

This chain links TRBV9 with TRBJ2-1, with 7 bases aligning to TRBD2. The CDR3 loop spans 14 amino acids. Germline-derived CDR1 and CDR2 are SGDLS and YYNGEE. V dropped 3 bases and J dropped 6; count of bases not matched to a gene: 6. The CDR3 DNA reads TGTGCCAGCAGCGACCGGGGGGATAGCAATGAGCAGTTCTTC. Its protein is CASSDRGDSNEQFF. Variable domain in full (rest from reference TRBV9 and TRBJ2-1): DSGVTQTPKHLITATGQRVTLRCSPRSGDLSVYWYQQSLDQGLQFLIQYYNGEERAKGNILERFSAQQFPDLHSELNLSSLELGDSALYFCASSDRGDSNEQFFGPGTRLTVL.

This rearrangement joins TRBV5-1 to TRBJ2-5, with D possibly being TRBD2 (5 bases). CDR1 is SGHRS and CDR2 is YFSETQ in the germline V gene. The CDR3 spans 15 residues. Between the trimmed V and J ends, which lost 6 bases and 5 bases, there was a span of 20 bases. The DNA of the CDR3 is TGCGCCAGCACAGCCGGGGATAAGCACTTGGAGACCCAGTACTTC. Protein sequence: CASTAGDKHLETQYF.

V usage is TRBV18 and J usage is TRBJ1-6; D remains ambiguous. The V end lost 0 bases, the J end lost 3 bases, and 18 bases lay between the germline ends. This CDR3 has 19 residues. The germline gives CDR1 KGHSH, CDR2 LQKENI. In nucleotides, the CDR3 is TGTGCCAGCTCACCACCTTTTGATGGATCAGGCCTCTATAATTCACCCCTCCACTTT. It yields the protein CASSPPFDGSGLYNSPLHF.

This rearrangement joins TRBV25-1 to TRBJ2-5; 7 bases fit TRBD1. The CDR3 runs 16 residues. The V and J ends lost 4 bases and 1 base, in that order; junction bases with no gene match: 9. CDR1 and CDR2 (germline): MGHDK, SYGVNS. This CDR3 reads CASSVFPRQGQETQYF. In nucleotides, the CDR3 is TGTGCCAGCAGTGTATTTCCAAGACAGGGCCAAGAGACCCAGTACTTC.

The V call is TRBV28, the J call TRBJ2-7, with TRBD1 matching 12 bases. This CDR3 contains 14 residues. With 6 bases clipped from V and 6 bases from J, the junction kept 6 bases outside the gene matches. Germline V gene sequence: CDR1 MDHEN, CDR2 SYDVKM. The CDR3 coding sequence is TGTGCCAGCAGCCTTGGGACAGGGGGCTTCGAGCAGTACTTC. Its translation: CASSLGTGGFEQYF. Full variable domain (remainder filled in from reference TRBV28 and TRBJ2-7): DVKVTQSSRYLVKRTGEKVFLECVQDMDHENMFWYRQDPGLGLRLIYFSYDVKMKEKGDIPEGYSVSREKKERFSLILESASTNQTSMYLCASSLGTGGFEQYFGPGTRLTVT.